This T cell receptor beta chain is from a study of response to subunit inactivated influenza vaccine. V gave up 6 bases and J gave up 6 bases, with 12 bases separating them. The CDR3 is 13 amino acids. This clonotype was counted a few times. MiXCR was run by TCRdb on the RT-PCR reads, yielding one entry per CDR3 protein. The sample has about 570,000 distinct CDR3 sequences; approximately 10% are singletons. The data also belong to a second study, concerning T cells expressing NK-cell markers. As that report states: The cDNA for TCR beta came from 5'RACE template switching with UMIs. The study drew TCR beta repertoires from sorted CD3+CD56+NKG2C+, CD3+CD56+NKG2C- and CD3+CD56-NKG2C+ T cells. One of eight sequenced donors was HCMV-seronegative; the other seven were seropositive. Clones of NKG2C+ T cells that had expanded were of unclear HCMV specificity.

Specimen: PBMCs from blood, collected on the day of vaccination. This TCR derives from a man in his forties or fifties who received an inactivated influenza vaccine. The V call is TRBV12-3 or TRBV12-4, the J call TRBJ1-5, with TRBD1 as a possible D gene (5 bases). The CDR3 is CASSSTVFQPQHF. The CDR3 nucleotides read TGTGCCAGCAGCTCGACAGTGTTTCAGCCCCAGCATTTT.